This paragraph covers one T cell receptor (beta chain) sequence. The antigen remains undetermined. Profiling relied on immunoSEQ multiplex PCR, and the TCRdb table lists in-frame clones only, not all of them. The sample carries roughly 16,000 clones, 84% recorded once. All patients were mismatch repair deficient, assessed by either PCR or immunohistochemistry. Three pembrolizumab responders had their TCRs sequenced. The record originates from a study of PD-1 blockade in mismatch repair-deficient tumors. For the study at large: Enrolled about 2013-2017, patients had progressing, pretreated mismatch repair-deficient cancers of over nine types. Study observations and caveats: Rapid post-treatment expansion, then contraction, generally preceding radiologic response, marked tumor-resident clones.

Germline-derived CDR1 and CDR2 are MNHEY and SMNVEV (reference sequence). CDR3 length: 14 residues. Trimming removed 3 bases from V and 4 bases from J, with 9 bases in between. Specimen: PBMCs, collected 4 weeks after starting pembrolizumab. The sequence was obtained from an adult with mismatch repair-deficient cancer. The rearrangement joins TRBV27 to TRBJ2-2; D is ambiguous. CDR3 amino acids: CASSLFSGTGELFF. DNA of the CDR3: TGTGCCAGCAGTTTGTTCTCAGGCACCGGGGAGCTGTTTTTT.